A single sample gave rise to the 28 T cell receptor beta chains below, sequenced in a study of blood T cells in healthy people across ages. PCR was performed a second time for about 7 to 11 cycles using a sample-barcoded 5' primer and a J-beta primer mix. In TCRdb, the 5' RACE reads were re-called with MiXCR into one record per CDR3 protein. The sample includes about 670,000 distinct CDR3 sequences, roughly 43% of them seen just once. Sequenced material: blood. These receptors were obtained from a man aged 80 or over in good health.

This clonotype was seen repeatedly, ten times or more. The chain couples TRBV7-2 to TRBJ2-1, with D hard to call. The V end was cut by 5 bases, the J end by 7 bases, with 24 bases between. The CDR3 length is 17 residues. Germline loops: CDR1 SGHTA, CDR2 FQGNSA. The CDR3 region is CASSPSLTTAGINEQFF. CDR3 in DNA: TGTGCCAGCAGCCCCTCCCTAACTACCGCAGGAATAAATGAGCAGTTCTTC.

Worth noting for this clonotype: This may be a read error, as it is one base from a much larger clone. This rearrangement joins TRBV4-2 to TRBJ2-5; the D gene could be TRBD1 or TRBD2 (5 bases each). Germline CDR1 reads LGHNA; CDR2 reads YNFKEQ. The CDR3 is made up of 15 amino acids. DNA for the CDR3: TGTGTCAGCAGCCGGGTGGGACCGATTCAAGAGACCCAGTACTTC. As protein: CVSSRVGPIQETQYF.

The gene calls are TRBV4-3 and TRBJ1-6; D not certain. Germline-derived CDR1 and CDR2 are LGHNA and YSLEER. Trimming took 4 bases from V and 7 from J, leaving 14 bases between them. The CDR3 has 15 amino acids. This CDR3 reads CASSRAGNRNSPLHF. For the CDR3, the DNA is TGCGCCAGCAGCCGGGCAGGAAATCGGAATTCACCCCTCCACTTT.

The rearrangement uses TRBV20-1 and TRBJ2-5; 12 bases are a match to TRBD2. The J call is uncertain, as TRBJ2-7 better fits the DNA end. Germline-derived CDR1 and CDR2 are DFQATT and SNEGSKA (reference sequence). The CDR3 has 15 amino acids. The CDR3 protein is CSASLLAGLAGEQYF. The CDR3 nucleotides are TGCAGTGCTAGTCTGCTGGCGGGACTAGCGGGCGAGCAGTACTTC.

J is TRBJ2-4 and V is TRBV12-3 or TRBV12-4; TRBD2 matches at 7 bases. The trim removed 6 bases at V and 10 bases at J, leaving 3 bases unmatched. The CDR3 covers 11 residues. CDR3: CASRNSGIQYF. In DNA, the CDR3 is TGTGCCAGCAGGAATAGCGGGATTCAGTACTTC.

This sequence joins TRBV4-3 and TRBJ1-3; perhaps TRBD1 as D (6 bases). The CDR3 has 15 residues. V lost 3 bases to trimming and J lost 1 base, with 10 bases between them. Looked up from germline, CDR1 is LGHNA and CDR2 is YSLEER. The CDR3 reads CASSHLRGSGNTIYF. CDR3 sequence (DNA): TGCGCCAGCAGCCACCTGAGGGGGTCTGGAAACACCATATATTTT.

CDR3 loop: CASSFQLAGGNEQFF. The CDR3, as DNA: TGTGCCAGCAGTTTTCAACTAGCGGGAGGAAATGAGCAGTTCTTC. V gene TRBV12-3 or TRBV12-4 combines with J gene TRBJ2-1, with 12 bases identical to TRBD2. J was trimmed by 7 bases and V by 3 bases; bases with no gene match: 4. CDR3 size: 15 residues.

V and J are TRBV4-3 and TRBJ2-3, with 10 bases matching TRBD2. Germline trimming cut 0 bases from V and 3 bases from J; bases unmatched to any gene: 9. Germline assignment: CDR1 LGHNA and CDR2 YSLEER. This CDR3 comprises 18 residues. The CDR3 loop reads CASSQDGPSGGLTDTQYF. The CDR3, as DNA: TGCGCCAGCAGCCAAGATGGGCCTAGCGGGGGCTTGACAGATACGCAGTATTTT.

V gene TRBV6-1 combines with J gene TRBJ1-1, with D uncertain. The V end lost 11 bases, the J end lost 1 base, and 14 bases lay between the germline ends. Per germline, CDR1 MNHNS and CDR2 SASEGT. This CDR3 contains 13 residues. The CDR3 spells CASSFGRNTEAFF. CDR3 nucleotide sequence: TGTGCCTCCTCCTTCGGGCGGAACACTGAAGCTTTCTTT.

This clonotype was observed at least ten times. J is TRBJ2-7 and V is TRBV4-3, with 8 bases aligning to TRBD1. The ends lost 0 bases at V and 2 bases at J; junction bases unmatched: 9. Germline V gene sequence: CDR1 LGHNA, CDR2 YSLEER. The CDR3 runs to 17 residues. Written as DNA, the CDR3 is TGCGCCAGCAGCCAAGATTATAGGACAGGGTTCCCCTACGAGCAGTACTTC. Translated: CASSQDYRTGFPYEQYF.

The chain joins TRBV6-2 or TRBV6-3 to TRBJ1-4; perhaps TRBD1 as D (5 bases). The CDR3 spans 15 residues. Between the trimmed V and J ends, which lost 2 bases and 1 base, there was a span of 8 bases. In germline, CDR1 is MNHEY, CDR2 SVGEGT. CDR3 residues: CASSYLGGTNEKLFF. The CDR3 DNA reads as TGTGCCAGCAGTTACCTCGGGGGAACTAATGAAAAACTGTTTTTT.

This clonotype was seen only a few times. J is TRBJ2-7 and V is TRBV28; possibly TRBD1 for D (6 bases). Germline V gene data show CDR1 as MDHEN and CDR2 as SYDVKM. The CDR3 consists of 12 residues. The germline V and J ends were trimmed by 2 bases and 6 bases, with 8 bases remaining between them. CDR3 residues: CASSLNRVEQYF. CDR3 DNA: TGTGCCAGCAGTTTAAACAGGGTCGAGCAGTACTTC. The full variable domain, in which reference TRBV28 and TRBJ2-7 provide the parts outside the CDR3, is DVKVTQSSRYLVKRTGEKVFLECVQDMDHENMFWYRQDPGLGLRLIYFSYDVKMKEKGDIPEGYSVSREKKERFSLILESASTNQTSMYLCASSLNRVEQYFGPGTRLTVT.

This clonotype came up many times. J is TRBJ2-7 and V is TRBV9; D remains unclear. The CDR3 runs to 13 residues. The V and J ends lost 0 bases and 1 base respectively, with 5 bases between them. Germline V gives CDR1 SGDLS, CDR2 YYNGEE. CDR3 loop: CASSVGPSYEQYF. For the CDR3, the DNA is TGTGCCAGCAGCGTAGGCCCGTCCTACGAGCAGTACTTC.

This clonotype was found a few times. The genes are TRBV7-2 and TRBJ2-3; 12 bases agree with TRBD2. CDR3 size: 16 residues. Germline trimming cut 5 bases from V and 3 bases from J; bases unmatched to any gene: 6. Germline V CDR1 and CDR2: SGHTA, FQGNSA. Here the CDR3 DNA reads TGTGCCAGCAGCCCCTCTAGCGGGGGGGAGACAGATACGCAGTATTTT. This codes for CASSPSSGGETDTQYF.

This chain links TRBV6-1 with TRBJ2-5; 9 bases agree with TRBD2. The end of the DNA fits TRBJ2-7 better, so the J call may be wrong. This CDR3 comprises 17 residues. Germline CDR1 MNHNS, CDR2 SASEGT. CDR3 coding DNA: TGTGCCAGCAGTGACGGGGGTAATAGCGGGAGTAGGGTCGAGCAGTACTTC. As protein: CASSDGGNSGSRVEQYF.

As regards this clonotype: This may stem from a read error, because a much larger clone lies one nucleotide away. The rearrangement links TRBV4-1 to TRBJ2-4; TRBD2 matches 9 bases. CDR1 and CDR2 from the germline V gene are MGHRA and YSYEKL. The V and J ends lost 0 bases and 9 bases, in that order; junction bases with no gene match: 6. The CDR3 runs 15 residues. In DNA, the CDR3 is TGCGCCAGCAGCCAAGATGGACTAGCGATAAGCATTCAGTACTTC. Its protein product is CASSQDGLAISIQYF.

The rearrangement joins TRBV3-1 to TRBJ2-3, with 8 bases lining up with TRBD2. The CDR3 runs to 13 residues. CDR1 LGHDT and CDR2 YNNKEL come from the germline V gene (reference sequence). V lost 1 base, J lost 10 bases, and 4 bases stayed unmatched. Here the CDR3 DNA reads TGTGCCAGCAGCCAAGGGACTAGCTATTCGCAGTATTTT. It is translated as CASSQGTSYSQYF.

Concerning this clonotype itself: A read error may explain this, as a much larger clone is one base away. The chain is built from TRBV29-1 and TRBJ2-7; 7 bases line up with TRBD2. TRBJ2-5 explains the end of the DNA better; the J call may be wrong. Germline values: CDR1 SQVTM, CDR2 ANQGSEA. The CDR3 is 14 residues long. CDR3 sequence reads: CSVERGESLETQYF. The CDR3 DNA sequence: TGCAGCGTTGAACGGGGGGAGTCATTAGAGACCCAGTACTTC.

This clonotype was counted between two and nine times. Written as DNA, the CDR3 is TGTGCCAGCAGCGTTCGGGACGGAGGTAGTTCACCCCTCCACTTT. Its protein is CASSVRDGGSSPLHF. The V call is TRBV7-2, the J call TRBJ1-6; possibly TRBD1 for D (5 bases). CDR1 is SGHTA, CDR2 FQGNSA, per germline. The V end was cut by 5 bases, the J end by 9 bases, with 17 bases between. The CDR3 length is 15 residues. The whole variable domain, filled in from reference TRBV7-2 and TRBJ1-6, reads GAGVSQSPSNKVTEKGKDVELRCDPISGHTALYWYRQSLGQGLEFLIYFQGNSAPDKSGLPSDRFSAERTGGSVSTLTIQRTQQEDSAVYLCASSVRDGGSSPLHFGNGTRLTVT.

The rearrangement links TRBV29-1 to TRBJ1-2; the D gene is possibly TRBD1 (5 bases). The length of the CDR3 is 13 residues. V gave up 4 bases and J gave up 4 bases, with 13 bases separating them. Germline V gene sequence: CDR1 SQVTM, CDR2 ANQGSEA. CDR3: CSVGGGFGYGYTF. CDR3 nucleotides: TGCAGCGTTGGTGGGGGTTTTGGCTATGGCTACACCTTC.

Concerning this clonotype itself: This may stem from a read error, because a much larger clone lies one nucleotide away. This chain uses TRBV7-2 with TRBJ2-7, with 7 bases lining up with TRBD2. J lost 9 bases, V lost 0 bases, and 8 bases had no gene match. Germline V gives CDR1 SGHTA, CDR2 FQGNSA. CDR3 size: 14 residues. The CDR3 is CASSLAGGPNGQYF. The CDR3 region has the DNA TGTGCCAGCAGCTTAGCGGGAGGGCCGAACGGGCAGTACTTC.

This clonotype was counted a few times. The CDR3: CASSSGQGGNYGYTF. In DNA form, the CDR3 reads TGTGCCAGCAGCTCGGGACAGGGTGGGAACTATGGCTACACCTTC. The chain recombines TRBV7-9 with TRBJ1-2, with 9 nucleotides matching TRBD1. CDR1 and CDR2 from the germline V gene are SEHNR and FQNEAQ (reference sequence). Germline trimming cut 4 bases from V and 2 bases from J; bases unmatched to any gene: 5. The CDR3 runs to 15 residues.

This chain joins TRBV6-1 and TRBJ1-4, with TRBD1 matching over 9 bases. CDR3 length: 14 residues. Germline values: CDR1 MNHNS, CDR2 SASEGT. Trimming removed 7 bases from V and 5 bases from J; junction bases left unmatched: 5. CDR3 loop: CASILGTGNEKLFF. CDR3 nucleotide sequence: TGTGCCAGCATATTAGGGACAGGGAATGAAAAACTGTTTTTT.

CDR3 coding DNA: TGTGCCAGCAGTTACTTGGGCTCTAGCACAGATACGCAGTATTTT. The encoded protein is CASSYLGSSTDTQYF. J is TRBJ2-3 and V is TRBV6-2 or TRBV6-3; D is uncertain. CDR3 length: 15 amino acids. Germline V gene sequence: CDR1 MNHEY, CDR2 SVGEGT. V lost 1 base and J 0 bases, leaving 8 bases between the germline ends.

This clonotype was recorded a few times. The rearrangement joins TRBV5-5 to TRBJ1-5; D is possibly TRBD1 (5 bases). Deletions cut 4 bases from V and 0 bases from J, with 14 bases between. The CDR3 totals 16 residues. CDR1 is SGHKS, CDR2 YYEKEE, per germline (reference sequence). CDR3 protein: CASSPGRAYSNQPQHF. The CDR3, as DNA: TGTGCCAGCAGCCCAGGGAGGGCCTATAGCAATCAGCCCCAGCATTTT.

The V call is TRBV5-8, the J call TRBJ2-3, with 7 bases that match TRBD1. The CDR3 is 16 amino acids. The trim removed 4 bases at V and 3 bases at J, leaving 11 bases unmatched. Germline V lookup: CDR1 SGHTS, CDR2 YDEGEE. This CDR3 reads CASSQQGNHGTDTQYF. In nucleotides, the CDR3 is TGTGCCAGCAGCCAACAGGGGAACCATGGGACAGATACGCAGTATTTT.

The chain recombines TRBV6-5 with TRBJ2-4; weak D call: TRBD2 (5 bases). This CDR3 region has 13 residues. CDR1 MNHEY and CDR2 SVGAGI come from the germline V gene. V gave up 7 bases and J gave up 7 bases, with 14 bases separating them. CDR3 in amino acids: CASTSAPGNIQYF. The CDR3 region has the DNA TGTGCCAGCACGTCGGCCCCGGGGAACATTCAGTACTTC.

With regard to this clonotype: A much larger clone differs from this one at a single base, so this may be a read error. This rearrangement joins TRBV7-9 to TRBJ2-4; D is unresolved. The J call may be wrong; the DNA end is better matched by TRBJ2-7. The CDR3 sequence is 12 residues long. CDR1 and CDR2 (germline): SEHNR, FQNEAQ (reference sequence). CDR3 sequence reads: CASSSDFPEQYF. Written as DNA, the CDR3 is TGTGCCAGCAGCTCAGATTTTCCCGAGCAGTACTTC.